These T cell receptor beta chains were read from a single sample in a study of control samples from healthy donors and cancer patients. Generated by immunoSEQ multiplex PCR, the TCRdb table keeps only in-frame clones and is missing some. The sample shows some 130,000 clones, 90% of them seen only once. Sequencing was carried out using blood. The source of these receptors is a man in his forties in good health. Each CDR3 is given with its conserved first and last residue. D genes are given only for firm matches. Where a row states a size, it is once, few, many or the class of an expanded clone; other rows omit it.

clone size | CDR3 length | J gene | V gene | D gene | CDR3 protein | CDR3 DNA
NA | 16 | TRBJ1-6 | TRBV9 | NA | CASSVDGTTYNSPLHF | TGTGCCAGCAGCGTAGATGGGACAACCTATAATTCACCCCTCCACTTT
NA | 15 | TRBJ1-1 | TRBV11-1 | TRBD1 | CASSFDRGLGTEAFF | TGTGCCAGCAGCTTTGACAGGGGACTGGGCACTGAAGCTTTCTTT
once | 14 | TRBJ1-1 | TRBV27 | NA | CASSSGGPRTEAFF | TGTGCCAGCAGTTCCGGGGGGCCTCGGACTGAAGCTTTCTTT
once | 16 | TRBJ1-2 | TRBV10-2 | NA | CASSESRRALGDGYTF | TGCGCCAGCAGTGAGTCTCGAAGGGCCCTAGGGGATGGCTACACCTTC
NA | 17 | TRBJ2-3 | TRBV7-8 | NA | CASSLLLGGPSTDTQYF | TGTGCCAGCAGCTTACTCCTGGGGGGCCCTAGCACAGATACGCAGTATTTT
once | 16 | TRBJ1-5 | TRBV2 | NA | CASSERQGRGNQPQHF | TGTGCCAGCAGTGAAAGGCAGGGACGGGGCAATCAGCCCCAGCATTTT
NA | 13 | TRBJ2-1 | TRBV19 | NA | CASSIVGLNEQFF | TGTGCCAGTAGTATCGTAGGCCTGAATGAGCAGTTCTTC
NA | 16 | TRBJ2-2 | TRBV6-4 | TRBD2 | CTYRSSGPSGTGELFF | TGTACATATCGAAGTAGCGGGCCTTCGGGGACCGGGGAGCTGTTTTTT
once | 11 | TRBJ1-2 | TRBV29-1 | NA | CSVVTAISYTF | TGCAGCGTTGTTACGGCCATAAGCTACACCTTC
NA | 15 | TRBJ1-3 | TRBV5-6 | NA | CASSSDPGSGNTIYF | TGTGCCAGCAGCTCCGACCCGGGCTCTGGAAACACCATATATTTT
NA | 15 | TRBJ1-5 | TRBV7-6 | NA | CASSLGPTTNQPQHF | TGTGCCAGCAGCTTAGGCCCCACCACCAATCAGCCCCAGCATTTT
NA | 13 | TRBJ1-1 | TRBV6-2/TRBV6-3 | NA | CASSPRKNTEAFF | TGTGCCAGCAGCCCCCGGAAGAACACTGAAGCTTTCTTT
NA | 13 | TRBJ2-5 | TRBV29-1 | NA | CSVVRQGGETQYF | TGCAGCGTTGTAAGGCAGGGCGGGGAGACCCAGTACTTC
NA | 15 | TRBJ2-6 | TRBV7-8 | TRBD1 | CASSRQGSGANVLTF | TGTGCCAGCAGCCGACAGGGGTCTGGGGCCAACGTCCTGACTTTC
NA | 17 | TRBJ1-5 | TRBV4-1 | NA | CASSQDHTGRSNQPQHF | TGCGCCAGCAGCCAAGATCATACAGGGAGGAGTAATCAGCCCCAGCATTTT
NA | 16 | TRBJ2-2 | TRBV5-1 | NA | CASSLYGGRNTGELFF | TGCGCCAGCAGCTTATACGGGGGACGGAACACCGGGGAGCTGTTTTTT
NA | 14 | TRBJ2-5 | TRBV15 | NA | CATSSRDGQETQYF | TGTGCCACCAGCAGCCGGGACGGACAAGAGACCCAGTACTTC
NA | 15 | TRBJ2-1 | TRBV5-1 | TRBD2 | CASTGGRSSYNEQFF | TGCGCCAGCACGGGGGGGCGAAGCTCCTACAATGAGCAGTTCTTC
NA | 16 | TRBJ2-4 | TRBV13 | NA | CASSPGTGLAKNIQYF | TGTGCCAGCAGCCCGGGAACGGGGCTAGCCAAAAACATTCAGTACTTC
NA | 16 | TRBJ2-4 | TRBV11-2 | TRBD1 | CASSWGQQLAKNIQYF | TGTGCCAGCAGCTGGGGACAGCAGCTAGCCAAAAACATTCAGTACTTC
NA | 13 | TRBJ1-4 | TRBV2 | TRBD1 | CASSERGDRLLFF | TGTGCCAGCAGTGAGAGGGGGGACAGATTACTGTTTTTT
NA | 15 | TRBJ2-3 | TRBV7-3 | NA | CASSSNGHGLDTQYF | TGTGCCAGCAGCTCCAACGGACACGGTTTGGATACGCAGTATTTT
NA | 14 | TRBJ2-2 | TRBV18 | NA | CASSRGQNTGELFF | TGTGCCAGCTCACGAGGACAGAACACCGGGGAGCTGTTTTTT